This TCR beta chain was found in a study of blood T cell repertoires in COVID-19. Study at large: The United States, Italy and Spain supplied acute and convalescent COVID-19 samples. The cDNA or gDNA used as material had been derived from T cells, B-cell-depleted T cells, or PBMCs.

The table lists this clone with a few counts. Produced via immunoSEQ multiplex PCR; TCRdb's table is partial and in-frame only. Among some 50,000 clones listed, around 83% were seen once. V was shortened by 1 base and J by 6 bases, with 10 bases between the two germline ends. Per germline, CDR1 SGHTA and CDR2 FQGTGA. The CDR3 is 13 amino acids. The rearrangement uses TRBV7-3 and TRBJ2-7; a possible D gene is TRBD1 (5 bases). The TCR originated in a woman aged 80 or older with acute or convalescent COVID-19. Sample: peripheral blood. The CDR3 is CASSLIPQGEQYF. CDR3 coding DNA: TGTGCCAGCAGCTTAATACCCCAGGGCGAGCAGTACTTC.